The following is a T cell receptor beta chain sequence with its context. This sample stems from a study of blood T cell repertoires in COVID-19. Looking at the study overall: Acute-phase and convalescent COVID-19 samples originated in the United States, Italy and Spain. PBMCs, B-cell-depleted T cells, or T cells were the source of the cDNA or gDNA that made up the material.

Original analysis: Researchers report that nucleated cell counts were estimated from reference gene primer amplification. The table came from immunoSEQ multiplex PCR; TCRdb's copy has only in-frame clones and leaves some out. The DNA gave D and trimming, while V, J and clone size come from that table. The data show about 180,000 clones, around 89% seen once. Specimen: peripheral blood. This receptor was identified in a woman in her 30s with acute or convalescent COVID-19.

The CDR3 coding sequence is TGTGCCAGCAGCTTGGGGGAGGGTAACTTTGAAAAACTGTTTTTT. The encoded protein is CASSLGEGNFEKLFF. This chain connects TRBV7-8 to TRBJ1-4, with D perhaps TRBD1 (5 bases). Trimming removed 3 bases at V and 7 bases at J, with 15 bases between. The CDR3 has 15 amino acids. CDR1 and CDR2 from the germline V gene are SGHVS and FQNEAQ.